The next 14 T cell receptor beta chains were all read from a single sample in a study of CD8 T cells in Susac syndrome. Reverse transcription used 0.5 to 1 ug RNA and random hexamers. Via MiXCR, TCRdb re-called the immunoSEQ multiplex PCR reads, giving one row per CDR3 protein. The sample consists of 100,000 to 150,000 distinct CDR3 sequences, about 93% of them appearing once. The sequencing input was CD4+ T cells from PBMCs. Every receptor here comes from a human donor in good health.

This chain joins TRBV10-3 and TRBJ2-7; possibly TRBD2 for D (7 bases). There are 15 residues in the CDR3. V lost 8 bases and J 3 bases, leaving 20 bases between the germline ends. Germline V lookup: CDR1 ENHRY, CDR2 SYGVKD. The CDR3 is CAISRGGRGVYEQYF. CDR3 coding DNA: TGTGCCATCTCAAGGGGGGGCAGGGGAGTCTACGAGCAGTACTTC.

The chain joins TRBV7-4 to TRBJ1-1, with TRBD1 as a possible D gene (5 bases). Per germline, CDR1 SGHVT and CDR2 SQSDAQ. V was pared by 4 bases and J by 13 bases, with 25 bases between. The CDR3 has 15 residues. This chain's CDR3 is CASSSGSRTALKLFF. CDR3 sequence (DNA): TGTGCCAGCAGCTCAGGGAGTCGGACCGCACTGAAGCTTTTCTTT.

The rearrangement uses TRBV7-8 and TRBJ1-2; no reliable D call. Trimming took 5 bases from V and 4 from J, leaving 14 bases between them. The length of the CDR3 is 14 residues. From germline, CDR1 is SGHVS and CDR2 FQNEAQ. The CDR3 nucleotides are TGTGCCAGCAGCCCTGCCACAGCCAGCTATGGCTACACCTTC. Protein product: CASSPATASYGYTF.

A few counts support this clonotype. V usage is TRBV3-1 and J usage is TRBJ2-2, with a tentative D call TRBD1 (5 bases). The germline V gene encodes CDR1 LGHDT and CDR2 YNNKEL (reference sequence). Trimming pared 6 bases from V and 4 bases from J, leaving 9 bases between. The CDR3 runs 13 residues. The CDR3 DNA reads as TGTGCCAGCAGACGTCAGGGCACCGGGGAGCTGTTTTTT. It codes for CASRRQGTGELFF. Together with reference TRBV3-1 and TRBJ2-2, the CDR3 gives the full variable domain: DTAVSQTPKYLVTQMGNDKSIKCEQNLGHDTMYWYKQDSKKFLKIMFSYNNKELIINETVPNRFSPKSPDKAHLNLHINSLELGDSAVYFCASRRQGTGELFFGEGSRLTVL.

The chain uses TRBV2 and TRBJ2-5; D unclear. The length of the CDR3 is 11 residues. V dropped 7 bases and J dropped 5 bases, with 8 bases sitting between them. Germline CDR1 is SNHLY and CDR2 is FYNNEI. The chain's CDR3 is CASIRRETQYF. The CDR3 DNA follows: TGTGCCAGCATTAGAAGGGAGACCCAGTACTTC.

This clonotype was recorded once. This rearrangement joins TRBV11-2 to TRBJ2-5, with D tentatively TRBD2 (6 bases). CDR1 is SGHAT, CDR2 FQNNGV, per germline. The CDR3 spans 13 residues. V was trimmed by 3 bases and J by 6 bases, leaving 11 bases between them. The DNA for the CDR3 is TGTGCCAGCAGCTTGGAGGGTAAGAAGACCCAGTACTTC. Amino acid sequence: CASSLEGKKTQYF.

This chain joins TRBV12-3 or TRBV12-4 and TRBJ2-7, with TRBD1 matching over 7 bases. V was clipped by 5 bases and J by 6 bases; unmatched bases: 10. The CDR3 spans 14 residues. The CDR3 region has the DNA TGTGCCAGCAGTCCGACAGGGTTTCTCGGCGAGCAGTACTTC. Translation gives CASSPTGFLGEQYF.

The chain employs TRBV11-3 and TRBJ2-1; 12 nucleotides align to TRBD2. Germline values: CDR1 SGHNT, CDR2 YENEEA. The CDR3 sequence is 18 residues long. The ends lost 1 base at V and 0 bases at J; junction bases unmatched: 4. The CDR3 protein is CASSLGGTSGHSYNEQFF. CDR3 DNA: TGTGCCAGCAGCTTAGGAGGGACTAGCGGGCACTCCTACAATGAGCAGTTCTTC. Full variable domain (outside the CDR3, taken from reference TRBV11-3 and TRBJ2-1): EAGVVQSPRYKIIEKKQPVAFWCNPISGHNTLYWYLQNLGQGPELLIRYENEEAVDDSQLPKDRFSAERLKGVDSTLKIQPAELGDSAVYLCASSLGGTSGHSYNEQFFGPGTRLTVL.

This clonotype was recorded once. The rearrangement uses TRBV5-1 and TRBJ2-1; TRBD1 might be the D (6 bases). Deletions cut 4 bases from V and 8 bases from J, with 16 bases between. CDR3 size: 14 residues. The germline gives CDR1 SGHRS, CDR2 YFSETQ. In DNA, the CDR3 is TGCGCCAGCAGCCTGGGGGCAGGGGACGATGAGCAGTTCTTC. This gives the protein CASSLGAGDDEQFF.

This rearrangement joins TRBV7-9 to TRBJ1-2; D unclear. V shed 4 bases and J shed 2 bases, with 17 bases lying between them. Germline CDR1 SEHNR, CDR2 FQNEAQ (reference sequence). CDR3 length: 16 residues. The chain's CDR3 is CASSSRGSLGNYGYTF. CDR3 sequence (DNA): TGTGCCAGCAGCTCTAGAGGGAGTCTAGGGAACTATGGCTACACCTTC.

The chain is built from TRBV20-1 and TRBJ2-2; 12 bases are shared with TRBD2. The CDR3 spans 17 residues. J lost 0 bases, V lost 1 base, and 3 bases had no gene match. From germline, CDR1 is DFQATT and CDR2 SNEGSKA (reference sequence). CDR3 amino acids: CSARGTSGNTNTGELFF. As DNA, the CDR3 is TGCAGTGCTAGAGGGACTAGCGGGAATACGAACACCGGGGAGCTGTTTTTT.

V and J are TRBV4-1 and TRBJ2-5; D tentatively fits TRBD1 or TRBD2 (5 bases each). V was cut by 1 base and J by 1 base, with 7 bases left in between. The CDR3 runs 14 residues. Per the germline V gene, CDR1 is MGHRA and CDR2 is YSYEKL. The CDR3 DNA follows: TGCGCCAGCAGCCAAGGGGACCTCCAAGAGACCCAGTACTTC. It specifies CASSQGDLQETQYF.

In this sample, this clonotype turned up once. The chain links TRBV7-2 to TRBJ2-7, with D perhaps TRBD1 (5 bases). Germline values: CDR1 SGHTA, CDR2 FQGNSA. The CDR3 has 16 amino acids. V lost 6 bases and J lost 2, with 20 bases in between. CDR3 region: CASRPPGAAKPYEQYF. CDR3 DNA: TGTGCCAGCAGACCCCCTGGGGCAGCTAAACCCTACGAGCAGTACTTC. The full variable domain, rest sourced from reference TRBV7-2 and TRBJ2-7, is GAGVSQSPSNKVTEKGKDVELRCDPISGHTALYWYRQSLGQGLEFLIYFQGNSAPDKSGLPSDRFSAERTGGSVSTLTIQRTQQEDSAVYLCASRPPGAAKPYEQYFGPGTRLTVT.

The rearrangement joins TRBV29-1 to TRBJ1-3; no reliable D call. The CDR3 loop spans 12 amino acids. Trimming left V 3 bases short and J 3 bases short, with 6 bases between. Germline CDR1 and CDR2: SQVTM and ANQGSEA. The CDR3 protein is CSVDTSGNTIYF. As DNA, the CDR3 is TGCAGCGTTGATACAAGTGGAAACACCATATATTTT.